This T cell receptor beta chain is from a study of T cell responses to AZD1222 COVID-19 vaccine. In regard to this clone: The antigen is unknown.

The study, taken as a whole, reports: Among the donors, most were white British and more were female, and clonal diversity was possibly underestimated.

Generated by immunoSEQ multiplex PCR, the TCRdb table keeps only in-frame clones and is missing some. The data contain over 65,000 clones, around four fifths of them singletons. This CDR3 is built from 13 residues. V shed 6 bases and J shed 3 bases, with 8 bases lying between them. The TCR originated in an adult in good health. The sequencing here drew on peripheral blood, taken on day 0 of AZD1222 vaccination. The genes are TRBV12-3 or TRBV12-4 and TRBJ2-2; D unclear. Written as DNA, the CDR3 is TGTGCCAGCAGGATCGGGTACACCGGGGAGCTGTTTTTT. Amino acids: CASRIGYTGELFF.